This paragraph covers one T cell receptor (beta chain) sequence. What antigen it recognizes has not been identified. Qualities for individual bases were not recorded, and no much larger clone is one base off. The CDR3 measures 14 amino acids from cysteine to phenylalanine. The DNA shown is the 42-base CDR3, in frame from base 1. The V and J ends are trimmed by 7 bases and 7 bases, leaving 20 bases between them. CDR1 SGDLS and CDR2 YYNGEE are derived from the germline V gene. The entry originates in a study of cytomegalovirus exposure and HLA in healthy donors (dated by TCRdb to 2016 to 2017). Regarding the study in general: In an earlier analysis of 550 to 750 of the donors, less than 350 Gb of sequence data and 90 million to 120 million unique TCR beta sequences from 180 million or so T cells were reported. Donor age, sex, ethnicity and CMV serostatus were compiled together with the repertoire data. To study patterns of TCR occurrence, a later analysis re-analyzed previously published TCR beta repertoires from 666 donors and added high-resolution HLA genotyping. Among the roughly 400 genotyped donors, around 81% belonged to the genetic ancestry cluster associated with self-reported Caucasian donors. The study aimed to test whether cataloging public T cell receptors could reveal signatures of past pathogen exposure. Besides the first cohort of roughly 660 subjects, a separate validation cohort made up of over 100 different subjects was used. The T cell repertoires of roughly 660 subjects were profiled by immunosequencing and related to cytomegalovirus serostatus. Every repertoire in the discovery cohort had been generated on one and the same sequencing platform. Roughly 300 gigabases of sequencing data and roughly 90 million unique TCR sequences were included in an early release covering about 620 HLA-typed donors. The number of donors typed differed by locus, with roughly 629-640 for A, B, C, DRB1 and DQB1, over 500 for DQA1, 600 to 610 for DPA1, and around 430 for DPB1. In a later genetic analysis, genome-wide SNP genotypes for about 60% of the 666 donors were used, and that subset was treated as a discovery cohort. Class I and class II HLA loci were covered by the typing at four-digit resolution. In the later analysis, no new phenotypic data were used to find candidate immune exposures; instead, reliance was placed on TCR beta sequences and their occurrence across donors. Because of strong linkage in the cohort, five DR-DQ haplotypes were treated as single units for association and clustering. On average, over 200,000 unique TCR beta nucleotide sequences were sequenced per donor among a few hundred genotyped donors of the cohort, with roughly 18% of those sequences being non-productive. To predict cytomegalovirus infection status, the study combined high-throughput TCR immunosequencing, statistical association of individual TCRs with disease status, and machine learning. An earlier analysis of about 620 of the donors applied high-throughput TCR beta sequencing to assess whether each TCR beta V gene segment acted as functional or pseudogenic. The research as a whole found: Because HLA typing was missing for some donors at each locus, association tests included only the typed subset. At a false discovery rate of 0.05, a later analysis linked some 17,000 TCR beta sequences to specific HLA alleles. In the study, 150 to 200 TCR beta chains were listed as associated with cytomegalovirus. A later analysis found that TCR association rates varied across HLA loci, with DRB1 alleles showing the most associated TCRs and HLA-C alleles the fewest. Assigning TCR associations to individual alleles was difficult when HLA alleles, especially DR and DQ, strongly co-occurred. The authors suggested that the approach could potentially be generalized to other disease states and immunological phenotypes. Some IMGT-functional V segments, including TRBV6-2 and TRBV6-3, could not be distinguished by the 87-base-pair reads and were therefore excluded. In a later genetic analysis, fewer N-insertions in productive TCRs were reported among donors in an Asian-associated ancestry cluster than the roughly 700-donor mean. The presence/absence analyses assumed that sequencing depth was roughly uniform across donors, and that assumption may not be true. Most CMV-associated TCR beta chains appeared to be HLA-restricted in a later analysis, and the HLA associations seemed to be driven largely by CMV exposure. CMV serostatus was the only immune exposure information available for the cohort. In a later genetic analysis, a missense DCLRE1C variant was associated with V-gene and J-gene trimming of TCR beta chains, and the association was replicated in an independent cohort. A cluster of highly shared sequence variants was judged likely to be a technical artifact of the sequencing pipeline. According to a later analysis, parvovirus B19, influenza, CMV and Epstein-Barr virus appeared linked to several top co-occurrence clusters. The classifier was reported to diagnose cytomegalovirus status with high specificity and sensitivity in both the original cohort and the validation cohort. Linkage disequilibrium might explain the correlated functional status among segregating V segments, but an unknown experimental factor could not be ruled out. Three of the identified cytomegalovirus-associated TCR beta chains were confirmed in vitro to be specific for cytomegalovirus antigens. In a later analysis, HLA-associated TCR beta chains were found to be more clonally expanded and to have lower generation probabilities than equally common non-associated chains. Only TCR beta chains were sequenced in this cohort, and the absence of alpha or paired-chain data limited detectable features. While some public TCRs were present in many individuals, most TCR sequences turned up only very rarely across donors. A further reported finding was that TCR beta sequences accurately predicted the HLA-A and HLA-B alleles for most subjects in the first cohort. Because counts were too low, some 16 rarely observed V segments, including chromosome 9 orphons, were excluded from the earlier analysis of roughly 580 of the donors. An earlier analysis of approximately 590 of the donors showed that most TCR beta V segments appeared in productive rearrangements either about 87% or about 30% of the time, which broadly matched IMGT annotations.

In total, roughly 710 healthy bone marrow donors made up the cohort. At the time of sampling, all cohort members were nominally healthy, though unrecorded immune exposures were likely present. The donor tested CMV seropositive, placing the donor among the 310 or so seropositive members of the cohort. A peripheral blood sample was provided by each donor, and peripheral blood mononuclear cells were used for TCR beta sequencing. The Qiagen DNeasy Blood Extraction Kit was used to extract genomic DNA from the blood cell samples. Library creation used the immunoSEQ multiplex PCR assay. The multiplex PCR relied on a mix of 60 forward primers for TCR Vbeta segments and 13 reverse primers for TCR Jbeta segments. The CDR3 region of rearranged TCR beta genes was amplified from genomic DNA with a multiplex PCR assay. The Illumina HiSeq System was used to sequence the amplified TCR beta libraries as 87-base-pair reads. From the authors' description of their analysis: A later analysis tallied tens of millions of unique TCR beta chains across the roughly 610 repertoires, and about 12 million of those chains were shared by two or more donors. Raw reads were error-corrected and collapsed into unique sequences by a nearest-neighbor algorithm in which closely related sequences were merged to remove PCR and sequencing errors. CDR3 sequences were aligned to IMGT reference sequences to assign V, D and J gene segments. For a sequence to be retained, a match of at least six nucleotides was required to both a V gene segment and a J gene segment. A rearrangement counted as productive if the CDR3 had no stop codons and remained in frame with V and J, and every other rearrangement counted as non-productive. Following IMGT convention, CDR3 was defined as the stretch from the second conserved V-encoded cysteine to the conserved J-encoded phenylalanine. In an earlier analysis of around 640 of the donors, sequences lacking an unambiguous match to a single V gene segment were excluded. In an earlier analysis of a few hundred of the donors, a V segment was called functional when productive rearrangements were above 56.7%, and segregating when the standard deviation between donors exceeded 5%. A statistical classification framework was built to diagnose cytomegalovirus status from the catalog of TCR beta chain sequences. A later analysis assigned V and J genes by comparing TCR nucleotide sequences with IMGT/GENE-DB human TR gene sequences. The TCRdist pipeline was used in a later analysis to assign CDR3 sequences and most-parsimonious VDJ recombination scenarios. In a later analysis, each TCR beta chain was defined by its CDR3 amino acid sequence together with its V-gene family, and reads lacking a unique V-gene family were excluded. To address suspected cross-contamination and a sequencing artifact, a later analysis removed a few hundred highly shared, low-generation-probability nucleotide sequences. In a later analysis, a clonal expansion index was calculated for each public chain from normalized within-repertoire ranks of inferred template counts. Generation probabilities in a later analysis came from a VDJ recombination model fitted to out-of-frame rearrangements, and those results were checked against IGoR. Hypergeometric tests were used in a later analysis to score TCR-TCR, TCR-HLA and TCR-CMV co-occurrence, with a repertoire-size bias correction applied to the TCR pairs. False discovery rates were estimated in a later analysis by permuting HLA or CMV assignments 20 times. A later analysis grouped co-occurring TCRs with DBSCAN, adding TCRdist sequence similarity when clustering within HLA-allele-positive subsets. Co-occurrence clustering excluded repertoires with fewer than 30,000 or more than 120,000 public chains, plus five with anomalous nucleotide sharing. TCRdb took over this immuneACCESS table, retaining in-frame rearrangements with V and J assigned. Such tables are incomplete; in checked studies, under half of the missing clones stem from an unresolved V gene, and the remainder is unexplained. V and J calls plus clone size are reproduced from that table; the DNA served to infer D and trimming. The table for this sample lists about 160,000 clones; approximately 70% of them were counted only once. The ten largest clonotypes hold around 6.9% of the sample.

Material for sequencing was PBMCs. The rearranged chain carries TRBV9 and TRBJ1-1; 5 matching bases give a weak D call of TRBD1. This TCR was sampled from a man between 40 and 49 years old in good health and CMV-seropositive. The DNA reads TGTGCCAGCGGAGGGGAATCGTGGTCTCGTGAAGCTTTCTTT. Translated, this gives CASGGESWSREAFF. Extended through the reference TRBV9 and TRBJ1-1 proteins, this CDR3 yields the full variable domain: DSGVTQTPKHLITATGQRVTLRCSPRSGDLSVYWYQQSLDQGLQFLIQYYNGEERAKGNILERFSAQQFPDLHSELNLSSLELGDSALYFCASGGESWSREAFFGQGTRLTVV.